Listed here are 29 T cell receptor beta chains from one sample, sequenced in a study of blood T cell repertoires in COVID-19. Data came from immunoSEQ multiplex PCR; TCRdb stores just in-frame clones and leaves some out. The repertoire holds 650,000 to 800,000 clones, about nine tenths seen once, with over 0.2% in the top ten. The sequencing input was peripheral blood. These receptors all stem from a woman in her late teens or twenties with acute or convalescent COVID-19.

The chain joins TRBV15 to TRBJ1-2; 10 bases are a match to TRBD1. Per the germline V gene, CDR1 is LNHNV and CDR2 is YYDKDF (reference sequence). This CDR3 is built from 16 residues. V shed 0 bases and J 7 bases; nucleotides not matched to a gene: 8. CDR3 sequence (DNA): TGTGCCACCAGCAGAGATTTTGGGACAGGGGCGGCTGGCTACACCTTC. Amino acid sequence: CATSRDFGTGAAGYTF.

The rearrangement joins TRBV15 to TRBJ1-5, with a possible D match to TRBD1 (5 bases). V was cut by 5 bases and J by 0 bases, with 11 bases left in between. Germline V gene sequence: CDR1 LNHNV, CDR2 YYDKDF (reference sequence). This CDR3 comprises 15 residues. The CDR3 region has the DNA TGTGCCACCAGCTGGGGCAGGTTTAGCAATCAGCCCCAGCATTTT. Its protein is CATSWGRFSNQPQHF.

CDR3 sequence: CATSRVLASGELFF. CDR3 in DNA: TGTGCCACCAGCAGAGTGCTAGCTTCGGGGGAGCTGTTTTTT. This chain uses TRBV15 with TRBJ2-2; a weak D match, TRBD2 (5 bases). CDR3 length: 14 residues. The germline V and J ends were trimmed by 1 base and 8 bases, with 11 bases remaining between them. Germline assignment: CDR1 LNHNV and CDR2 YYDKDF (reference sequence).

This sequence joins TRBV27 and TRBJ1-1; D is undetermined. CDR1 is MNHEY, CDR2 SMNVEV, per germline (reference sequence). CDR3 length: 17 residues. The V end lost 7 bases, the J end lost 5 bases, and 26 bases lay between the germline ends. The CDR3 DNA reads as TGTGCCAGCACCGTAGGCGGGGTAGGAGGTATGAGGACTGAAGCTTTCTTT. This translates into CASTVGGVGGMRTEAFF.

The chain carries TRBV3-1 (or the pseudogene TRBV3-2) and TRBJ2-1, with D tentatively TRBD2 (6 bases). The CDR3 covers 18 residues. The germline V gene has CDR1 LGHDT and CDR2 YNNKEL (reference sequence). The V gene lost 2 bases and the J gene lost 0 bases, with 17 bases spanning the gap. The CDR3 DNA is TGTGCCAGCAGCCAATTTAACTGGGACTTGAGCTCCTACAATGAGCAGTTCTTC. It yields the protein CASSQFNWDLSSYNEQFF.

The chain has TRBV6-2 or TRBV6-3 and TRBJ2-3, with 12 bases matching TRBD2. Trimming took 2 bases from V and 2 from J; bases not matched to a gene: 8. The CDR3 loop spans 18 amino acids. Germline CDR1 reads MNHEY; CDR2 reads SVGEGT. The CDR3 nucleotides are TGTGCCAGCAGTTACCTCCGACTAGCGGGGGAAAACACAGATACGCAGTATTTT. Protein sequence: CASSYLRLAGENTDTQYF.

This clone was recorded a few times. The CDR3 nucleotides are TGTGCCAGCAGTTCCCTCGAGGGGGCGAGTGGCTACACCTTC. It encodes CASSSLEGASGYTF. This chain uses TRBV6-5 with TRBJ1-2, with TRBD1 identical over 7 bases. V gave up 4 bases and J gave up 7 bases; unmatched junction bases: 9. CDR3 size: 14 residues. Germline CDR1 and CDR2: MNHEY and SVGAGI.

V usage is TRBV5-1 and J usage is TRBJ2-7; tentatively, D is TRBD2 (6 bases). The CDR3 is made up of 16 amino acids. Trimming took off 0 bases at V and 0 bases at J, with 13 bases between the two ends. Germline CDR1 is SGHRS and CDR2 is YFSETQ. The CDR3 spells CASSLEVAGSSYEQYF. In DNA form, the CDR3 reads TGCGCCAGCAGCTTGGAGGTCGCGGGGTCCTCCTACGAGCAGTACTTC.

This rearrangement joins TRBV2 to TRBJ2-1, with 12 bases identical to TRBD2. From germline, CDR1 is SNHLY and CDR2 FYNNEI. This CDR3 spans 13 amino acids. With V trimmed by 5 bases and J by 9 bases, 2 bases remained unmatched. Here the CDR3 DNA reads TGTGCCAGCAGTTCTAGCGGGGGGGCTGAGCAGTTCTTC. It codes for CASSSSGGAEQFF.

V is TRBV3-1 (or the pseudogene TRBV3-2) and J is TRBJ1-2; D unclear. Trimming stripped 4 bases from V and 4 bases from J, with 13 bases between. This CDR3 is 14 amino acids long. Germline assignment: CDR1 LGHDT and CDR2 YNNKEL (reference sequence). CDR3 nucleotide sequence: TGTGCCAGCAGCCCCCACCTCCCGAGCTATGGCTACACCTTC. Its translation is CASSPHLPSYGYTF.

The chain couples TRBV19 to TRBJ1-2, with 10 bases matching TRBD1. Germline values: CDR1 LNHDA, CDR2 SQIVND (reference sequence). CDR3 size: 15 residues. V lost 5 bases, J lost 8 bases, and 11 bases stayed unmatched. The CDR3 DNA reads TGTGCCAGTAGTCCCGTTGGACAGGGGGTTTGGGGCTACACCTTC. It codes for CASSPVGQGVWGYTF.

The genes are TRBV18 and TRBJ2-4, with 8 bases identical to TRBD2. The CDR3 spans 15 residues. Trimming removed 3 bases from V and 4 bases from J; junction bases left unmatched: 5. Germline CDR1 and CDR2: KGHSH and LQKENI. Written as DNA, the CDR3 is TGTGCCAGCTCACCCCCCTCGGGGGGGAAAAACATTCAGTACTTC. This encodes CASSPPSGGKNIQYF.

The J gene is TRBJ1-1, the V gene TRBV4-1; D unclear. The CDR3 runs to 15 residues. Trimming removed 1 base from V and 6 bases from J, with 15 bases in between. In germline, CDR1 is MGHRA, CDR2 YSYEKL. In nucleotides, the CDR3 is TGCGCCAGCAGCCAAGTCGTTAGATCACTGGCTGAAGCTTTCTTT. It translates to CASSQVVRSLAEAFF.

The V call is TRBV28, the J call TRBJ1-5; D is possibly TRBD1 (5 bases). Between the trimmed V and J ends, which lost 6 bases and 5 bases, there was a span of 17 bases. Germline V gives CDR1 MDHEN, CDR2 SYDVKM. The CDR3 is 15 amino acids. CDR3 protein: CASRGGTLWDQPQHF. The CDR3 nucleotides read TGTGCCAGCAGAGGAGGGACTTTGTGGGATCAGCCCCAGCATTTT.

With regard to this clone: Other nucleotide sequences in the sample specify the same CDR3. This rearrangement joins TRBV12-3 or TRBV12-4 to TRBJ1-1; no clear D gene. The CDR3 totals 12 residues. The V and J ends lost 3 bases and 5 bases respectively, with 7 bases between them. DNA for the CDR3: TGTGCCAGCAGTTTCTCCGTGACTGAAGCTTTCTTT. Its protein is CASSFSVTEAFF.

CDR3 protein: CASSRPDSDNEKLFF. Written as DNA, the CDR3 is TGTGCCAGCAGCCGGCCGGACTCCGACAATGAAAAACTGTTTTTT. V is TRBV5-4 and J is TRBJ1-4; no clear D gene. The CDR3 length is 15 residues. V was trimmed by 4 bases and J by 5 bases, leaving 15 bases between them. The germline CDR1 and CDR2 sequences are SGHNT and YYREEE (reference sequence).

This clone was observed once. The V gene is TRBV4-1, the J gene TRBJ1-6, with D uncertain. Germline V CDR1 and CDR2: MGHRA, YSYEKL. CDR3 length equals 13 residues. The V gene lost 0 bases and the J gene lost 11 bases, with 8 bases spanning the gap. The CDR3 nucleotides read TGCGCCAGCAGCCAAGATAGGAGTACACCCCTCCACTTT. Translating gives CASSQDRSTPLHF.

This clone was observed once. This sequence joins TRBV27 and TRBJ2-1, with D perhaps matching TRBD2 (6 bases). Germline values: CDR1 MNHEY, CDR2 SMNVEV (reference sequence). The V end lost 5 bases, the J end lost 5 bases, and 16 bases lay between the germline ends. CDR3 size: 15 residues. CDR3 protein: CASSPLARGHNEQFF. DNA of the CDR3: TGTGCCAGCAGTCCGCTAGCGAGGGGCCACAATGAGCAGTTCTTC.

As DNA, the CDR3 is TGTGCCAGTAGTATACAGGGTACGGGTCAGCCCCAGCATTTT. This codes for CASSIQGTGQPQHF. The chain uses TRBV19 and TRBJ1-5, with D possibly being TRBD1 (5 bases). The germline V gene encodes CDR1 LNHDA and CDR2 SQIVND (reference sequence). The ends were cut back, 2 bases at V and 6 bases at J, with 11 bases in the middle. The CDR3 is 14 amino acids.

The count of this clone is one. This chain connects TRBV7-2 to TRBJ2-2; a possible D gene is TRBD2 (5 bases). Looked up from germline, CDR1 is SGHTA and CDR2 is FQGNSA. Trimming shortened V by 5 bases and J by 0 bases, and 13 bases separated the two germline ends. CDR3 length: 16 residues. CDR3 region: CASSTRLGTNTGELFF. CDR3 DNA sequence: TGTGCCAGCAGCACACGGCTCGGGACGAACACCGGGGAGCTGTTTTTT.

The chain has TRBV6-2 or TRBV6-3 and TRBJ2-3, with 7 bases matching TRBD2. The germline gives CDR1 MNHEY, CDR2 SVGEGT. The CDR3 extends over 14 amino acids. The V gene end was trimmed by 4 bases and the J gene end by 2 bases; junction bases not matched to a gene: 3. The CDR3 protein is CASSSSGVTDTQYF. The CDR3 DNA reads as TGTGCCAGCAGTTCCAGCGGGGTCACAGATACGCAGTATTTT.

The chain employs TRBV6-1 and TRBJ2-5, with 10 positions matching TRBD2. With 1 base clipped from V and 5 bases from J, the junction kept 13 bases outside the gene matches. Germline loops: CDR1 MNHNS, CDR2 SASEGT. There are 18 residues in the CDR3. CDR3 loop: CASSEDQRGGPLGETQYF. The CDR3 DNA sequence: TGTGCCAGCAGTGAAGATCAGCGGGGGGGTCCCCTTGGTGAGACCCAGTACTTC.

The chain carries TRBV7-2 and TRBJ1-2; tentatively, D is TRBD1 (5 bases). The CDR3 runs 13 residues. With 2 bases removed from V and 6 bases from J, the gap between germline ends came to 10 bases. Germline assignment: CDR1 SGHTA and CDR2 FQGNSA. CDR3 DNA sequence: TGTGCCAGCAGCTTAAGGAGGGGCGATGGCTACACCTTC. Protein product: CASSLRRGDGYTF.

The J gene is TRBJ1-2, the V gene TRBV7-9; no clear D. The V gene lost 7 bases and the J gene lost 8 bases, with 14 bases spanning the gap. The CDR3 consists of 12 residues. Germline CDR1 and CDR2: SEHNR and FQNEAQ (reference sequence). Written as DNA, the CDR3 is TGTGCCAGCACTACTGAGTCGCGCGGCTACACCTTC. Translating gives CASTTESRGYTF.

The J gene is TRBJ1-1, the V gene TRBV29-1, with D perhaps matching TRBD1 (5 bases). Per germline, CDR1 SQVTM and CDR2 ANQGSEA. The CDR3 contains 11 residues. Trimming took 7 bases from V and 1 from J, leaving 7 bases between them. CDR3 sequence reads: CSADRNTEAFF. The CDR3 DNA reads TGCAGCGCTGACAGGAACACTGAAGCTTTCTTT.

This chain uses TRBV6-4 with TRBJ1-6; TRBD1 aligns across 8 bases. The CDR3 spans 14 residues. Germline V gene data show CDR1 as MRHNA and CDR2 as SNTAGT. V shed 6 bases and J 9 bases; nucleotides not matched to a gene: 7. The DNA of the CDR3 is TGTGCCAGCAGGGGGGACGGGACAGGTTCACCCCTCCACTTT. It yields the protein CASRGDGTGSPLHF.

The genes are TRBV27 and TRBJ1-5, with a possible D match to TRBD1 (6 bases). V was shortened by 1 base and J by 5 bases, with 18 bases between the two germline ends. This CDR3 is 17 amino acids long. Germline values: CDR1 MNHEY, CDR2 SMNVEV (reference sequence). The CDR3: CASSLFRGAPGDQPQHF. Here the CDR3 DNA reads TGTGCCAGCAGTTTATTCCGGGGGGCTCCCGGGGATCAGCCCCAGCATTTT.

V gene TRBV6-2 or TRBV6-3 combines with J gene TRBJ1-2; tentatively, D is TRBD1 (6 bases). Per germline, CDR1 MNHEY and CDR2 SVGEGT. The CDR3 length is 18 residues. The V and J ends lost 6 bases and 1 base respectively, with 24 bases between them. CDR3 sequence reads: CASSRQARILVDNYGYTF. DNA for the CDR3: TGTGCCAGCAGCAGACAGGCTCGTATTCTGGTGGATAACTATGGCTACACCTTC.

This clone has only one observation. The identical CDR3 is also encoded by other nucleotide sequences in the sample. The CDR3 is CASSVGQGDYGYTF. The CDR3 DNA reads TGTGCCAGCAGCGTTGGACAGGGGGACTATGGCTACACCTTC. The chain joins TRBV9 to TRBJ1-2, with 10 bases aligning to TRBD1. This CDR3 region has 14 residues. The V gene's germline CDR1 is SGDLS and CDR2 YYNGEE. Trimming cost V 2 bases and J 3 bases; bases outside gene matches: 1.